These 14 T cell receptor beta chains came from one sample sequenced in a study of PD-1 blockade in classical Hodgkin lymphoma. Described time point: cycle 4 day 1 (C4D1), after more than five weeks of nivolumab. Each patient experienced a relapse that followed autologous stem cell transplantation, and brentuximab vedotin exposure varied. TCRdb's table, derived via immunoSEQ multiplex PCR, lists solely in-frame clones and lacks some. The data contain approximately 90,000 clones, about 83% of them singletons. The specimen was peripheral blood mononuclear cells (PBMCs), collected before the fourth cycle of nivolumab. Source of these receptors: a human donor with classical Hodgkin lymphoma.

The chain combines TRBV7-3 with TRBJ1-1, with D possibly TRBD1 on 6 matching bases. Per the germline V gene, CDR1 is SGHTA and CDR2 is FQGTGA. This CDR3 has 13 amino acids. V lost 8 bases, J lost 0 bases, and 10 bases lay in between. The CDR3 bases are TGTGCCAGCGCTAAGGGGGTGAACACTGAAGCTTTCTTT. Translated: CASAKGVNTEAFF.

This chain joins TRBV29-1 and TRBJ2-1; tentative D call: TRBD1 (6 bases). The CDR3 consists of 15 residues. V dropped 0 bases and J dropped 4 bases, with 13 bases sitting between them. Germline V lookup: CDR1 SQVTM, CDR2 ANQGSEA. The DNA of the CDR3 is TGCAGCGTTGAAGATCAGGGGCGATATTACAATGAGCAGTTCTTC. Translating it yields CSVEDQGRYYNEQFF.

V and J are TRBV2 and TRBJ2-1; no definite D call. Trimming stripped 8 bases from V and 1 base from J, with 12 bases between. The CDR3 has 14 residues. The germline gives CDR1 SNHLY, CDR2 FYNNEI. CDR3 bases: TGTGCCAGCTCCCTAGAGCTTTCCTACAATGAGCAGTTCTTC. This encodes CASSLELSYNEQFF.

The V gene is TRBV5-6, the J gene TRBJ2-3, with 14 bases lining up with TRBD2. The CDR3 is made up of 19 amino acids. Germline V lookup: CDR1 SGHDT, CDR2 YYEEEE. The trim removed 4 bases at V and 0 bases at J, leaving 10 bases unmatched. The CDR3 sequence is CASSRGLAGASGSTDTQYF. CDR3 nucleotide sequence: TGTGCCAGCAGCCGGGGACTAGCGGGAGCCTCAGGAAGCACAGATACGCAGTATTTT.

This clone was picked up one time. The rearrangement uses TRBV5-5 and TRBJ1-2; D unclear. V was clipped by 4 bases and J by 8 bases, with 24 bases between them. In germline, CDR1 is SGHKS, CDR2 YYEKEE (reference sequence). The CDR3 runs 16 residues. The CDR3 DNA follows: TGTGCCAGCAGCCGGGGAGGAGGGAGCGGCATCGCGGGCTACACCTTC. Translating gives CASSRGGGSGIAGYTF.

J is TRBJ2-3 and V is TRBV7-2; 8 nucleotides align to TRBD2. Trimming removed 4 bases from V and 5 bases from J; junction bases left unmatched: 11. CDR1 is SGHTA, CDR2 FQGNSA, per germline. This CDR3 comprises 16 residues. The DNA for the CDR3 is TGTGCCAGCAGCTACTTAGCGGGATTCGGAGAAGATACGCAGTATTTT. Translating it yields CASSYLAGFGEDTQYF.

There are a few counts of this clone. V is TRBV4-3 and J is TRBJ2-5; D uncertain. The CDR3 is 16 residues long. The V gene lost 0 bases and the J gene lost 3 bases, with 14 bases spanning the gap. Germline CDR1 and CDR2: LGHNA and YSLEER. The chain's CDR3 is CASSQDSSPREETQYF. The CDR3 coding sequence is TGCGCCAGCAGCCAAGATTCGAGTCCTCGTGAAGAGACCCAGTACTTC.

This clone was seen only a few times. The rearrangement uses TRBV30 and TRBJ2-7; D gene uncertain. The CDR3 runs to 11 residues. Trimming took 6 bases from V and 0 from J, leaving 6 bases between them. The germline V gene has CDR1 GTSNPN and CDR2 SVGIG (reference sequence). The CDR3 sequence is CACAVSYEQYF. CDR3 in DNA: TGTGCCTGCGCGGTCTCCTACGAGCAGTACTTC.

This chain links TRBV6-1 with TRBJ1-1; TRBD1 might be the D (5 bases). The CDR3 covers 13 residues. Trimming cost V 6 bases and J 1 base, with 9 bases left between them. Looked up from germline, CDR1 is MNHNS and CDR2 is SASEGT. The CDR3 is CASRGLPNTEAFF. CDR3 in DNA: TGTGCCAGCAGGGGACTCCCGAACACTGAAGCTTTCTTT.

CDR3 loop: CASSFLTGGFTEAFF. In nucleotides, the CDR3 is TGCGCCAGCAGCTTCCTGACAGGGGGCTTCACTGAAGCTTTCTTT. The rearrangement uses TRBV5-1 and TRBJ1-1, with 10 nucleotides matching TRBD1. The CDR3 totals 15 residues. Germline CDR1 SGHRS, CDR2 YFSETQ. After removal of 2 bases from V and 4 bases from J, the junction contained 5 bases not matched to a gene.

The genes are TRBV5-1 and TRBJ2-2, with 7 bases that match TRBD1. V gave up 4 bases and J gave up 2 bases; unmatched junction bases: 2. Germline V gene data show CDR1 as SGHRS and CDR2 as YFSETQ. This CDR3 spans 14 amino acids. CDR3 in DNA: TGCGCCAGCAGCAGGGACAGCAACACCGGGGAGCTGTTTTTT. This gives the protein CASSRDSNTGELFF.

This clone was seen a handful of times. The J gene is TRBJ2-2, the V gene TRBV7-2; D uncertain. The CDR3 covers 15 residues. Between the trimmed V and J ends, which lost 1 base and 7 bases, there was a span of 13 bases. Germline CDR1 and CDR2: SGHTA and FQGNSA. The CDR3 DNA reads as TGTGCCAGCAGCTTAGGGAACTTTGGTTACGGGGAGCTGTTTTTT. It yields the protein CASSLGNFGYGELFF.

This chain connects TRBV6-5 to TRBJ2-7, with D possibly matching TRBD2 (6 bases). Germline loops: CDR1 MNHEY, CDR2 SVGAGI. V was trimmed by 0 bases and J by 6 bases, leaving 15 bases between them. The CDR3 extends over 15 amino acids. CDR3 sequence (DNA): TGTGCCAGCAGTTACTCGGGGGGACGCCAAGGCGAGCAGTACTTC. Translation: CASSYSGGRQGEQYF.

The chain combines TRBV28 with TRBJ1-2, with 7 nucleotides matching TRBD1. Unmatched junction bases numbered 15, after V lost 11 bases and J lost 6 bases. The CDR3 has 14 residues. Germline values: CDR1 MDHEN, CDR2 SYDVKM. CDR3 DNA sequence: TGTGCCGCTGACTCGACAGGGCGGAGAAATGGCTACACCTTC. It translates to CAADSTGRRNGYTF.